The rows below give T cell receptor beta chains drawn from one sample of a study of cytomegalovirus exposure and HLA in healthy donors. Sequencing was performed with immunoSEQ multiplex PCR; in TCRdb, only in-frame clones are kept and a portion is missing. The table has about 190,000 clones, roughly 76% seen once. Sequencing was carried out using PBMCs. Every receptor here comes from a woman between 25 and 40 years old in good health and CMV-seropositive. CDR3s include the opening cysteine and the closing phenylalanine or tryptophan. A D gene is named only where the DNA matches it firmly. Only some rows state a clone size, as once, few, many or a class for expanded clones.

TRBV6-5,-,TRBJ1-6,TRBD1,CATSSGQGAGSPLHF,TGTGCCACCTCCAGCGGACAGGGGGCCGGCTCACCCCTCCACTTT
TRBV14,once,TRBJ1-5,-,CASSQEGIKDQPQHF,TGTGCCAGCAGCCAAGAGGGCATTAAGGATCAGCCCCAGCATTTT
TRBV7-2,few,TRBJ1-1,-,CASSSIWANTEAFF,TGTGCCAGCAGCTCGATCTGGGCAAACACTGAAGCTTTCTTT
TRBV9,few,TRBJ1-6,TRBD1,CASSVGQGLSPLHF,TGTGCCAGCAGCGTCGGACAGGGGCTTTCACCCCTCCACTTT
TRBV28,-,TRBJ2-3,TRBD2,CASKIGGEGTDTQYF,TGTGCCAGTAAAATCGGGGGGGAGGGCACAGATACGCAGTATTTT
TRBV2,few,TRBJ2-5,TRBD1,CASSGEQGIAETQYF,TGTGCCAGCAGTGGGGAACAGGGGATTGCCGAGACCCAGTACTTC
TRBV30,-,TRBJ2-3,TRBD2,CAWSVGLADTDTQYF,TGTGCCTGGAGTGTTGGACTAGCGGACACAGATACGCAGTATTTT
TRBV6-6,once,TRBJ2-2,-,CASIFGGRTGELFF,TGTGCCAGCATTTTTGGGGGCCGTACCGGGGAGCTGTTTTTT
TRBV28,-,TRBJ2-4,-,CATQGLGKNIQYF,TGTGCCACCCAGGGTTTGGGCAAAAACATTCAGTACTTC
TRBV5-4,-,TRBJ2-1,TRBD2,CASSLWLAGPSSHEQFF,TGTGCCAGCAGCTTGTGGCTAGCGGGACCCTCTTCGCATGAGCAGTTCTTC
TRBV27,-,TRBJ2-7,TRBD1,CASSRGGLAYEQYF,TGTGCCAGCAGCAGAGGGGGCTTAGCGTACGAGCAGTACTTC
TRBV28,-,TRBJ2-5,-,CASSPWGGREETQYF,TGTGCCAGCAGTCCTTGGGGGGGCAGGGAAGAGACCCAGTACTTC
TRBV6-4,-,TRBJ2-3,-,CASSDDGGDTDTQYF,TGTGCCAGCAGTGACGATGGAGGGGACACAGATACGCAGTATTTT
TRBV4-3,-,TRBJ2-3,-,CASRRGQGYGDTQYF,TGCGCCAGCAGAAGGGGCCAGGGCTATGGAGATACGCAGTATTTT
TRBV6-4,-,TRBJ2-5,TRBD2,CASSDSLSGGAYGTQYF,TGTGCCAGCAGTGACTCGTTGAGCGGGGGGGCCTACGGGACCCAGTACTTC
TRBV5-8,-,TRBJ2-7,-,CASAGRSYEQYF,TGTGCCTCGGCGGGCAGATCCTACGAGCAGTACTTC
TRBV29-1,-,TRBJ2-2,TRBD2,CSVEDRAGANTGELFF,TGCAGCGTTGAAGATCGAGCGGGGGCCAACACCGGGGAGCTGTTTTTT
TRBV6-1,-,TRBJ1-5,-,CASSDFSIPRGQPQHF,TGTGCCAGCAGTGATTTTTCTATCCCGAGGGGGCAGCCCCAGCATTTT
TRBV4-3,-,TRBJ2-3,-,CASSLYRAADTQYF,TGCGCCAGCAGCCTGTACAGGGCGGCAGATACGCAGTATTTT
TRBV21-1,-,TRBJ1-6,-,CASSKEGVSPLHF,TGTGCCAGCAGCAAAGAAGGGGTTTCACCCCTCCACTTT
TRBV27,-,TRBJ2-1,TRBD2,CASWWTSGGYNEQFF,TGTGCCAGCTGGTGGACTAGCGGGGGGTACAATGAGCAGTTCTTC
TRBV7-2,-,TRBJ1-2,-,CASSLRVSYGYTF,TGTGCCAGCAGCCTCCGGGTCTCCTATGGCTACACCTTC
TRBV7-2,-,TRBJ2-3,TRBD2,CASSFSVAGGGTDTQYF,TGTGCCAGCAGCTTCTCCGTAGCGGGAGGAGGGACAGATACGCAGTATTTT
TRBV4-1,few,TRBJ1-6,-,CASSQLRSPLHF,TGCGCCAGCAGCCAATTGAGATCACCCCTCCACTTT
TRBV6-1,-,TRBJ2-3,TRBD1,CASSEARQGRTDTQYF,TGTGCCAGCAGTGAAGCGCGACAGGGCCGCACAGATACGCAGTATTTT
TRBV2,-,TRBJ1-1,-,CASRSDTEAFF,TGTGCCAGCCGGTCTGACACTGAAGCTTTCTTT
TRBV30,once,TRBJ2-4,-,CAWSLLGLGKNIQYF,TGTGCCTGGAGCCTTTTGGGGCTTGGCAAAAACATTCAGTACTTC
TRBV5-4,-,TRBJ1-2,TRBD1,CASSPGQAAFVGYTF,TGTGCCAGCAGCCCTGGACAGGCCGCCTTCGTCGGCTACACCTTC
TRBV5-1,-,TRBJ1-1,-,CASSRGEGFREAFF,TGCGCCAGCAGCCGGGGGGAGGGCTTCCGTGAAGCTTTCTTT
TRBV2,-,TRBJ2-5,TRBD2,CASSSAGVEETQYF,TGTGCCAGCAGTTCAGCGGGAGTTGAAGAGACCCAGTACTTC
TRBV27,-,TRBJ1-2,TRBD1,CASSQTDRVGGYTF,TGTGCCAGCAGCCAAACTGACAGGGTGGGCGGCTACACCTTC
TRBV2,-,TRBJ2-3,-,CASNQRWASGTDTQYF,TGTGCCAGCAACCAACGCTGGGCTAGCGGCACAGATACGCAGTATTTT
TRBV19,-,TRBJ1-3,TRBD1,CASRTDGQVPGNTIYF,TGTGCCAGTAGAACCGACGGACAGGTGCCCGGAAACACCATATATTTT
TRBV28,-,TRBJ1-2,-,CASHPDGLSRGYTF,TGTGCCAGCCATCCCGATGGGCTATCGCGAGGCTACACCTTC
TRBV6-1,-,TRBJ2-7,-,CASSPLRQSYEQYF,TGTGCCAGCAGTCCTTTGAGACAGTCCTACGAGCAGTACTTC
TRBV6-5,-,TRBJ2-4,TRBD2,CASSSLAGGVRKYF,TGTGCCAGCAGTTCTCTAGCGGGGGGCGTCAGAAAGTACTTC
TRBV30,once,TRBJ2-1,-,CAWSAARVTYNEQFF,TGTGCCTGGAGTGCGGCCAGGGTAACCTACAATGAGCAGTTCTTC
TRBV28,-,TRBJ1-6,-,CASSPRQGAHSSPLHF,TGTGCCAGCAGTCCCCGGCAAGGGGCACATTCTTCACCCCTCCACTTT
TRBV30,once,TRBJ2-7,-,CAWSRTYEQYF,TGTGCCTGGAGTCGTACCTACGAGCAGTACTTC
TRBV5-3,-,TRBJ2-7,-,CARSFLAGNYEQYF,TGTGCCAGAAGCTTCCTCGCGGGGAACTACGAGCAGTACTTC
TRBV9,-,TRBJ2-1,-,CASSGRVASYNEQFF,TGTGCCAGCAGCGGGAGGGTAGCCTCCTACAATGAGCAGTTCTTC
TRBV5-1,-,TRBJ2-5,TRBD1,CASSPGQLQETQYF,TGCGCCAGCAGCCCGGGACAGCTCCAAGAGACCCAGTACTTC
TRBV19,-,TRBJ1-4,TRBD1,CASSIQGGRPRLFF,TGTGCCAGTAGTATTCAGGGGGGACGTCCCAGGCTGTTTTTT
TRBV20-1,few,TRBJ2-7,TRBD1,CSGTGEREQYF,TGCAGTGGGACAGGGGAACGCGAGCAGTACTTC
TRBV6-5,-,TRBJ2-2,-,CASSYGVIFTGELLF,TGTGCCAGCAGTTACGGGGTGATTTTCACCGGGGAGCTGCTTTTT
TRBV5-4,-,TRBJ2-1,-,CASSLAGSLQFF,TGTGCCAGCAGCTTAGCAGGGTCCCTACAGTTCTTC
TRBV27,-,TRBJ2-6,-,CASSLTSPGRAISSGANVLTF,TGTGCCAGCAGTTTAACGTCCCCGGGCAGGGCCATCTCATCGGGGGCCAACGTCCTGACTTTC
TRBV14,-,TRBJ2-3,-,CASSRQVQATDTQYF,TGTGCCAGCAGCAGACAGGTTCAAGCCACAGATACGCAGTATTTT
TRBV7-3,-,TRBJ2-2,-,CASSSPLGGPNTGELFF,TGTGCCAGCAGCTCACCCCTCGGGGGGCCGAACACCGGGGAGCTGTTTTTT
TRBV6-6,-,TRBJ2-2,-,CASSYTGSNTGELFF,TGTGCCAGCAGTTATACAGGTTCGAACACCGGGGAGCTGTTTTTT
TRBV15,-,TRBJ2-7,TRBD2,CATSKGDVAGEQYF,TGTGCCACCAGCAAGGGAGACGTAGCGGGCGAGCAGTACTTC
TRBV27,-,TRBJ1-1,TRBD1,CASNLGTGGNTEAFF,TGTGCCAGCAATTTGGGTACAGGGGGAAACACTGAAGCTTTCTTT
TRBV5-1,-,TRBJ2-2,-,CATTRGVGITNTGELFF,TGCGCCACGACTCGGGGAGTCGGGATCACTAACACCGGGGAGCTGTTTTTT
TRBV18,-,TRBJ2-6,-,CASSPTRISGANVLTF,TGTGCCAGCTCACCAACCAGGATCTCTGGGGCCAACGTCCTGACTTTC
TRBV5-6,-,TRBJ2-5,-,CASSYPPGFSQETQYF,TGTGCCAGCAGCTACCCTCCAGGGTTTTCCCAAGAGACCCAGTACTTC
TRBV28,-,TRBJ1-2,TRBD1,CASSRTGRSYGYTF,TGTGCCAGCAGCCGGACAGGGCGATCCTATGGCTACACCTTC
TRBV19,-,TRBJ1-5,-,CASRKIWGQTNQPQHF,TGTGCCAGTCGGAAAATCTGGGGGCAGACCAATCAGCCCCAGCATTTT
TRBV4-2,few,TRBJ1-1,-,CASSQEGGTPTEAFF,TGTGCCAGCAGCCAAGAGGGGGGGACCCCCACTGAAGCTTTCTTT
TRBV18,-,TRBJ1-2,TRBD1,CASSRDRQTYGYTF,TGTGCCAGCTCACGGGACAGACAGACCTATGGCTACACCTTC